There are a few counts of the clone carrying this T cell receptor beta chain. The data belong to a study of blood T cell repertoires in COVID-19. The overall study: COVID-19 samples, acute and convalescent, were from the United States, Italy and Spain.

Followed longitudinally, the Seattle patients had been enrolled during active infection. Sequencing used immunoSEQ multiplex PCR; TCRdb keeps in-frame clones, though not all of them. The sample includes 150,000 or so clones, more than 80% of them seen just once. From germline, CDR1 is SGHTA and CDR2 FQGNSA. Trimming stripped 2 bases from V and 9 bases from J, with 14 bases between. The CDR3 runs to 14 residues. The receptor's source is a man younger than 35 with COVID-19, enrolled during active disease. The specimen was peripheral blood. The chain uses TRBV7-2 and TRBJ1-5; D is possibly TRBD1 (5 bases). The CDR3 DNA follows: TGTGCCAGCAGCTTAAATTCAGGGCTCGGGCCCCAGCATTTT. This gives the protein CASSLNSGLGPQHF.